The 21 T cell receptor beta chains below all came from one sample that was sequenced in a study of cytomegalovirus exposure and HLA in healthy donors. Assay: immunoSEQ multiplex PCR; the TCRdb copy retains only in-frame clones and omits some. This table has roughly 180,000 clones, more than 75% appearing once. Sequencing was carried out using PBMCs. All receptors derive from a young man in good health and CMV-seropositive.

This clone appeared a few times. The CDR3 reads CASSLDRDEKLFF. CDR3 bases: TGTGCCAGCAGTCTAGACAGGGATGAAAAACTGTTTTTT. This rearrangement joins TRBV7-9 to TRBJ1-4; TRBD1 agrees at 7 bases. The trim removed 6 bases at V and 6 bases at J, leaving 4 bases unmatched. The CDR3 sequence is 13 residues long. Germline-derived CDR1 and CDR2 are SEHNR and FQNEAQ (reference sequence).

V is TRBV7-9 and J is TRBJ1-4; D is uncertain. The V gene's germline CDR1 is SEHNR and CDR2 FQNEAQ (reference sequence). V gave up 2 bases and J gave up 7 bases, with 14 bases separating them. The CDR3 is 15 residues long. DNA for the CDR3: TGTGCCAGCAGCTTAAAGCAACTGAGTGGTGAAAAACTGTTTTTT. Its translation: CASSLKQLSGEKLFF.

The chain combines TRBV7-9 with TRBJ2-7; D gene ambiguous. The germline V gene has CDR1 SEHNR and CDR2 FQNEAQ (reference sequence). The ends were cut back, 4 bases at V and 0 bases at J, with 4 bases in the middle. The CDR3 has 12 residues. As DNA, the CDR3 is TGTGCCAGCAGCTCGAGCTCCTACGAGCAGTACTTC. Translated: CASSSSSYEQYF.

This chain connects TRBV2 to TRBJ2-5; weak D call: TRBD2 (5 bases). Trimming cost V 8 bases and J 4 bases, with 14 bases left between them. The germline V gene has CDR1 SNHLY and CDR2 FYNNEI. The CDR3 loop spans 13 amino acids. The CDR3 coding sequence is TGTGCCAGCGGAGGTCCGGGGTTAGAGACCCAGTACTTC. It yields the protein CASGGPGLETQYF.

This chain links TRBV6-1 with TRBJ2-7, with 10 bases identical to TRBD2. V shed 3 bases and J 4 bases; nucleotides not matched to a gene: 6. The CDR3 has 15 residues. The germline CDR1 and CDR2 sequences are MNHNS and SASEGT. CDR3 region: CASSEAIAGGYEQYF. The CDR3 bases are TGTGCCAGCAGTGAGGCAATAGCGGGAGGATACGAGCAGTACTTC.

Note on this clone: Compared with germline, one end of the junction differs, possibly owing to a read error. J is TRBJ1-2 and V is TRBV7-9, with a weak D call TRBD1 (5 bases). Germline lookup yields CDR1 SEHNR and CDR2 FQNEAQ (reference sequence). CDR3 length: 15 amino acids. The CDR3 region is CASSLAGTPRKGYTF. The CDR3 coding sequence is TGTGCCAGCAGCCTAGCCGGGACTCCAAGGAAGGGCTACACCTTC.

Written as DNA, the CDR3 is TGCGCCAGCAGCCAAGATTTAGCGGGAGCTAGTGAGCAGTTCTTC. Translation gives CASSQDLAGASEQFF. The chain is built from TRBV4-3 and TRBJ2-1; 9 nucleotides line up with TRBD2. Germline assignment: CDR1 LGHNA and CDR2 YSLEER. J gave up 9 bases and V 0 bases, and 6 bases lay outside the gene matches. This CDR3 is built from 15 residues.

The gene calls are TRBV5-1 and TRBJ2-7; 8 nucleotides match TRBD1. From germline, CDR1 is SGHRS and CDR2 YFSETQ. V lost 4 bases, J lost 0 bases, and 6 bases stayed unmatched. The CDR3 loop spans 15 amino acids. The chain's CDR3 is CASSARTGHSYEQYF. CDR3 in DNA: TGCGCCAGCAGCGCTAGGACAGGGCACTCCTACGAGCAGTACTTC.

The rearrangement uses TRBV7-9 and TRBJ2-1, with TRBD2 matching over 14 bases. The length of the CDR3 is 16 residues. Germline assignment: CDR1 SEHNR and CDR2 FQNEAQ (reference sequence). With 3 bases clipped from V and 8 bases from J, the junction kept 6 bases outside the gene matches. DNA of the CDR3: TGTGCCAGCAGCTTGGGACTAGCGGGAGATAGCGATGAGCAGTTCTTC. Its translation: CASSLGLAGDSDEQFF.

The V and J genes are TRBV28 and TRBJ2-7; 10 nucleotides match TRBD1. The V gene end was trimmed by 4 bases and the J gene end by 7 bases; junction bases not matched to a gene: 10. The CDR3 length is 15 residues. The germline gives CDR1 MDHEN, CDR2 SYDVKM. CDR3 coding DNA: TGTGCCAGCAGTTACGGGACAGGGGAAGGGACGGAGCAGTACTTC. Its translation: CASSYGTGEGTEQYF. The whole variable domain, filled in from reference TRBV28 and TRBJ2-7, reads DVKVTQSSRYLVKRTGEKVFLECVQDMDHENMFWYRQDPGLGLRLIYFSYDVKMKEKGDIPEGYSVSREKKERFSLILESASTNQTSMYLCASSYGTGEGTEQYFGPGTRLTVT.

The chain couples TRBV6-4 to TRBJ2-1; TRBD2 matches at 16 bases. V shed 0 bases, J shed 10 bases, and the junction held 9 bases outside the gene matches. The CDR3 spans 18 residues. Germline CDR1 and CDR2: MRHNA and SNTAGT. The CDR3 DNA reads TGTGCCAGCAGTGACTCAGTGGGGACTAGCGGGAGGGCCGGAGAGCAGTTCTTC. Encoded protein: CASSDSVGTSGRAGEQFF.

The chain has TRBV6-6 and TRBJ1-5, with unresolved D. Germline CDR1 MNHNY, CDR2 SVGAGI (reference sequence). The CDR3 spans 9 residues. V was pared by 11 bases and J by 8 bases, with 7 bases between. For the CDR3, the DNA is TGTGCCTCGGGAGAGCCCCAGCATTTT. This translates into CASGEPQHF.

The chain uses TRBV6-4 and TRBJ1-5, with TRBD1 identical over 8 bases. The V segment lost 3 bases and the J segment 6 bases; nucleotides outside the gene matches: 7. The CDR3 is made up of 15 amino acids. Germline CDR1 reads MRHNA; CDR2 reads SNTAGT. CDR3 nucleotides: TGTGCCAGCAGTGAAGGCACAGGGGGGGGTCAGCCCCAGCATTTT. As protein: CASSEGTGGGQPQHF.

The J gene is TRBJ2-1, the V gene TRBV4-3, with TRBD2 identical over 12 bases. Germline V gene data show CDR1 as LGHNA and CDR2 as YSLEER. Trimming at V came to 1 base and at J to 5 bases, leaving 9 bases not matched to a gene. This CDR3 is 18 amino acids long. CDR3 sequence (DNA): TGCGCCAGCAGCCAAGGGACTTGGACTAGCGGGATGGACAATGAGCAGTTCTTC. It specifies CASSQGTWTSGMDNEQFF.

The chain joins TRBV4-3 to TRBJ1-4, with D perhaps matching TRBD1 (5 bases). This CDR3 is built from 17 residues. CDR1 is LGHNA, CDR2 YSLEER, per germline. V was trimmed by 0 bases and J by 5 bases, leaving 16 bases between them. The CDR3: CASSQETGGGWNEKLFF. The CDR3 coding sequence is TGCGCCAGCAGCCAAGAAACTGGGGGAGGTTGGAATGAAAAACTGTTTTTT.

CDR3 residues: CASSQGLAGGLSQDTQYF. Written as DNA, the CDR3 is TGCGCCAGCAGCCAAGGACTAGCGGGAGGGCTTTCACAAGATACGCAGTATTTT. V and J are TRBV4-1 and TRBJ2-3; 14 nucleotides align to TRBD2. The CDR3 sequence is 18 residues long. J gave up 5 bases and V 1 base, and 8 bases lay outside the gene matches. Germline loops: CDR1 MGHRA, CDR2 YSYEKL.

The J gene is TRBJ2-7, the V gene TRBV11-1, with D maybe TRBD2 (6 bases). The CDR3 is 15 residues long. Deletions cut 5 bases from V and 3 bases from J, with 17 bases between. The germline V gene encodes CDR1 SGHAT and CDR2 FQDESV (reference sequence). The chain's CDR3 is CASSLRGDSGYEQYF. The CDR3 nucleotides read TGTGCCAGCAGCCTACGTGGGGATAGCGGCTACGAGCAGTACTTC. Full variable domain (outside the CDR3, taken from reference TRBV11-1 and TRBJ2-7): EAEVAQSPRYKITEKSQAVAFWCDPISGHATLYWYRQILGQGPELLVQFQDESVVDDSQLPKDRFSAERLKGVDSTLKIQPAELGDSAMYLCASSLRGDSGYEQYFGPGTRLTVT.

CDR3 in DNA: TGTGCCAGCAGCTTAGCTGACAGAATATACGAGCAGTACTTC. Translation: CASSLADRIYEQYF. The chain uses TRBV7-2 and TRBJ2-7; possible D gene TRBD1, 5 bases. This CDR3 spans 14 amino acids. Germline V gives CDR1 SGHTA, CDR2 FQGNSA. The V end was cut by 0 bases, the J end by 4 bases, with 10 bases between.

This chain links TRBV5-8 with TRBJ2-7; D perhaps matches TRBD2 (6 bases). The CDR3 consists of 12 residues. CDR1 SGHTS and CDR2 YDEGEE come from the germline V gene. V was shortened by 0 bases and J by 6 bases, with 7 bases between the two germline ends. The CDR3 is CASSLVGGEQYF. For the CDR3, the DNA is TGTGCCAGCAGCTTGGTGGGGGGCGAGCAGTACTTC.

This clone was picked up one time. The chain couples TRBV5-8 to TRBJ1-4; no reliable D call. The CDR3 has 12 residues. The V gene lost 3 bases and the J gene lost 15 bases, with 15 bases spanning the gap. Germline-derived CDR1 and CDR2 are SGHTS and YDEGEE. The CDR3 sequence is CASSSPTGMMFF. The DNA for the CDR3 is TGTGCCAGCAGCTCGCCCACCGGGATGATGTTTTTT.

The V gene is TRBV11-2, the J gene TRBJ2-3; D may be TRBD2 (6 bases). The V end lost 4 bases, the J end lost 2 bases, and 25 bases lay between the germline ends. Looked up from germline, CDR1 is SGHAT and CDR2 is FQNNGV. CDR3 length: 19 residues. The CDR3 here is CASSSITSSYRGNTDTQYF. The CDR3 DNA reads as TGTGCCAGCAGCTCAATTACGTCGTCCTACCGGGGGAACACAGATACGCAGTATTTT.